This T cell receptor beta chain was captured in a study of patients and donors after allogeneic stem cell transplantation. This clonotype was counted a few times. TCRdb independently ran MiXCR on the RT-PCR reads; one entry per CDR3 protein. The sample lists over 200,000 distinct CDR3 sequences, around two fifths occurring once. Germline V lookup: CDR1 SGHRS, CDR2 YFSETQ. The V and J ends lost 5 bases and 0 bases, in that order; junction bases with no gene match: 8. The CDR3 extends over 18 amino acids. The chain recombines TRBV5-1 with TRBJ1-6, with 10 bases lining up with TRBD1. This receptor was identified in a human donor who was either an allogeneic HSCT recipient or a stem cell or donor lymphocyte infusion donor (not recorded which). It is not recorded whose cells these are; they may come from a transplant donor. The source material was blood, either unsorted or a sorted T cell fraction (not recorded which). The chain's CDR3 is CASSLDRGRSSYNSPLHF. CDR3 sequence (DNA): TGCGCCAGCAGTCTCGACAGGGGGCGAAGCTCCTATAATTCACCCCTCCACTTT.